This T cell receptor beta chain was recovered during a study of cytomegalovirus exposure and HLA in healthy donors. Vbeta (60) and Jbeta (13) primers were used in the PCR. Sequencing was performed with immunoSEQ multiplex PCR; in TCRdb, only in-frame clones are kept and a portion is missing. This sample has around 120,000 clones, with approximately 80% found just once. Trimming removed 3 bases from V and 5 bases from J, with 20 bases in between. This CDR3 region has 16 residues. Germline V lookup: CDR1 SGDLS, CDR2 YYNGEE. The study's findings and limits: It was assumed in the presence/absence analyses that sequencing depth was roughly uniform across donors. In a later analysis, the majority of CMV-associated beta chains seemingly showed HLA restriction. Earlier findings revealed that most TCR beta V segments proved productive either about 90% or about 30% of the time.

On this clone itself: Its antigen is as yet unknown.

The genes are TRBV9 and TRBJ2-5; perhaps TRBD2 as D (5 bases). The sample consisted of PBMCs. The clonotype was recovered from a girl aged 2 to 9 in good health and CMV-seronegative. The CDR3 DNA follows: TGTGCCAGCAGCGGCGAATTGCGAGGGCGCGGGGAGACCCAGTACTTC. It yields the protein CASSGELRGRGETQYF.